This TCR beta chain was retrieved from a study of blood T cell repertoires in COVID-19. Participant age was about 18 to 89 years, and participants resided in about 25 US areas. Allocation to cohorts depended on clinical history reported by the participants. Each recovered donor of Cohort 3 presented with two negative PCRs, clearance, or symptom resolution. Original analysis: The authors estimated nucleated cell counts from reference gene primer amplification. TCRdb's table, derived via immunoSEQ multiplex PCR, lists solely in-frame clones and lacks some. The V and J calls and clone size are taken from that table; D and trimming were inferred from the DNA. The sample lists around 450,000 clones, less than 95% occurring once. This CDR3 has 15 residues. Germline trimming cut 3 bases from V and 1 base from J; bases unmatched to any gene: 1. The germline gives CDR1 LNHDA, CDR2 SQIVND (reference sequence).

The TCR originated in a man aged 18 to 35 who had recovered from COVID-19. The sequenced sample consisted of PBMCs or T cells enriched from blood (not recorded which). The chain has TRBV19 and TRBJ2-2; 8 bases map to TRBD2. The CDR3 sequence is CASSIAGGNTGELFF. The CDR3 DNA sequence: TGTGCCAGTAGTATCGCGGGGGGGAACACCGGGGAGCTGTTTTTT.